This entry lists 12 T cell receptor beta chains sequenced from one sample in a study of shared clonotypes between healthy human individuals. Assay used: immunoSEQ multiplex PCR; TCRdb lists only in-frame clones, some missing. The sample carries about 2.1 million clones, about 93% recorded once. Only CD45RO-negative cells positively selected for CCR7 counted as naive CD8 cells, so terminally differentiated effector memory CD45RA+ cells were excluded. Source material: naive CD8+ T cells from PBMCs. These receptors originate from a man aged 18 to 30 in good health. Some clones in this sample may be carry-over from other donors' samples.

The chain recombines TRBV19 with TRBJ1-4; D perhaps matches TRBD1 (5 bases). The CDR3 has 17 amino acids. V gave up 9 bases and J gave up 4 bases, with 24 bases separating them. The germline CDR1 and CDR2 sequences are LNHDA and SQIVND (reference sequence). CDR3 region: CARPLTGPGRLNEKLFF. In DNA form, the CDR3 reads TGTGCCAGACCGTTGACCGGCCCGGGACGGCTTAATGAAAAACTGTTTTTT.

The J gene is TRBJ2-7, the V gene TRBV28, with 8 bases aligning to TRBD1. With V trimmed by 4 bases and J by 2 bases, 4 bases remained unmatched. The CDR3 runs to 14 residues. Looked up from germline, CDR1 is MDHEN and CDR2 is SYDVKM. The CDR3 DNA is TGTGCCAGCAGTTCGTACAGGGGGGCCTACGAGCAGTACTTC. This gives the protein CASSSYRGAYEQYF. Together with reference TRBV28 and TRBJ2-7, the CDR3 gives the full variable domain: DVKVTQSSRYLVKRTGEKVFLECVQDMDHENMFWYRQDPGLGLRLIYFSYDVKMKEKGDIPEGYSVSREKKERFSLILESASTNQTSMYLCASSSYRGAYEQYFGPGTRLTVT.

This clone was seen more than once but under ten times. CDR3 protein: CASSPRAGGTRNEQFF. The CDR3 DNA is TGTGCCAGCAGCCCCCGGGCAGGCGGTACACGCAATGAGCAGTTCTTC. The J gene is TRBJ2-1, the V gene TRBV7-9; no reliable D call. Germline V gene sequence: CDR1 SEHNR, CDR2 FQNEAQ (reference sequence). This CDR3 spans 16 amino acids. V was shortened by 5 bases and J by 6 bases, with 20 bases between the two germline ends.

This sequence joins TRBV15 and TRBJ2-7, with D perhaps matching TRBD1 or TRBD2 (5 bases each). Germline CDR1 LNHNV, CDR2 YYDKDF (reference sequence). This CDR3 is 15 amino acids long. Trimming cost V 1 base and J 3 bases, with 13 bases left between them. CDR3 in amino acids: CATSRGAGAVYEQYF. The CDR3 region has the DNA TGTGCCACCAGCAGAGGGGCCGGGGCAGTCTACGAGCAGTACTTC.

This clone has a single count. The sample holds other DNA sequences that translate to the same CDR3. The chain carries TRBV4-3 and TRBJ1-1, with a possible D match to TRBD1 (5 bases). V was cut by 0 bases and J by 2 bases, with 7 bases left in between. The germline V gene encodes CDR1 LGHNA and CDR2 YSLEER. The CDR3 extends over 14 amino acids. The CDR3 loop reads CASSQDGGNTEAFF. In DNA, the CDR3 is TGCGCCAGCAGCCAAGACGGGGGAAACACTGAAGCTTTCTTT.

This clone was recorded only once. The chain recombines TRBV5-8 with TRBJ1-1; no definite D call. The CDR3 has 17 residues. Deletions cut 3 bases from V and 0 bases from J, with 18 bases between. The germline gives CDR1 SGHTS, CDR2 YDEGEE. The CDR3 DNA follows: TGTGCCAGCAGCTCCCCAGGACGTTCGGGCCTGAACACTGAAGCTTTCTTT. Protein product: CASSSPGRSGLNTEAFF.

The rearrangement joins TRBV6-9 to TRBJ2-7; a weak D match, TRBD2 (6 bases). Germline-derived CDR1 and CDR2 are MNHGY and SVAAGI. The CDR3 runs 15 residues. The V end was cut by 5 bases, the J end by 5 bases, with 19 bases between. The CDR3 DNA reads TGTGCCAGCAGTGAAACTAGCTCCCGACTGGACGAGCAGTACTTC. It codes for CASSETSSRLDEQYF.

The chain carries TRBV9 and TRBJ2-7; TRBD1 or TRBD2 may be the D gene (5 bases each). The CDR3 is made up of 12 amino acids. Germline V gene sequence: CDR1 SGDLS, CDR2 YYNGEE. V was trimmed by 3 bases and J by 8 bases, leaving 12 bases between them. CDR3 residues: CASSARDQQQYF. DNA of the CDR3: TGTGCCAGCAGCGCCCGGGACCAACAGCAGTACTTC.

The chain joins TRBV5-1 to TRBJ1-1; TRBD1 matches at 11 bases. Trimming removed 1 base from V and 0 bases from J; junction bases left unmatched: 5. Germline V gene sequence: CDR1 SGHRS, CDR2 YFSETQ. The CDR3 loop spans 17 amino acids. In DNA, the CDR3 is TGCGCCAGCAGCTTGAGGACAGGGGGCACCATGAACACTGAAGCTTTCTTT. Its translation: CASSLRTGGTMNTEAFF.

This chain links TRBV27 with TRBJ2-2; D ambiguous. CDR3 size: 15 residues. Between the trimmed V and J ends, which lost 0 bases and 2 bases, there was a span of 7 bases. Germline lookup yields CDR1 MNHEY and CDR2 SMNVEV (reference sequence). CDR3 region: CASSLSLENTGELFF. CDR3 DNA: TGTGCCAGCAGTTTATCCCTAGAAAACACCGGGGAGCTGTTTTTT.

The chain combines TRBV6-1 with TRBJ2-2; 9 nucleotides match TRBD2. This CDR3 contains 16 residues. Germline CDR1 MNHNS, CDR2 SASEGT. V shed 0 bases, J shed 5 bases, and the junction held 4 bases outside the gene matches. CDR3 nucleotides: TGTGCCAGCAGTGAAGCGCTGCTAGCGGGAACCGGGGAGCTGTTTTTT. This sequence encodes CASSEALLAGTGELFF.

The chain combines TRBV28 with TRBJ2-1; TRBD2 agrees at 7 bases. The V gene's germline CDR1 is MDHEN and CDR2 SYDVKM. This CDR3 comprises 13 residues. Losses at the gene ends were 2 bases for V and 15 bases for J; bases not matched to a gene: 10. The CDR3 here is CASSLARLAARFF. The DNA of the CDR3 is TGTGCCAGCAGTTTAGCGAGACTAGCTGCTAGGTTCTTC.